Following are 10 T cell receptor beta chains from one sample sequenced in a study of tissue T cells after allogeneic stem cell transplantation. Method: immunoSEQ multiplex PCR; TCRdb's copy keeps in-frame clones and lacks some. The sample has some 25,000 clones, about 90% seen once. This specimen consisted of blood, obtained before transplantation. These receptors were taken from a male donor at least 60 years old who later had graft-versus-host disease after an allogeneic stem cell transplant.

This chain links TRBV11-2 with TRBJ1-5; no reliable D call. Germline V gene data show CDR1 as SGHAT and CDR2 as FQNNGV. CDR3 length: 14 amino acids. V was clipped by 5 bases and J by 7 bases, with 15 bases between them. CDR3 DNA sequence: TGTGCCAGCAGCCCGTATTACCTTCAGCAGCCCCAGCATTTT. Encoded protein: CASSPYYLQQPQHF. Together with reference TRBV11-2 and TRBJ1-5, the CDR3 gives the full variable domain: EAGVAQSPRYKIIEKRQSVAFWCNPISGHATLYWYQQILGQGPKLLIQFQNNGVVDDSQLPKDRFSAERLKGVDSTLKIQPAKLEDSAVYLCASSPYYLQQPQHFGDGTRLSIL.

This rearrangement joins TRBV19 to TRBJ2-7, with D maybe TRBD2 (6 bases). Trimming removed 6 bases from V and 3 bases from J, with 12 bases in between. The CDR3 has 13 amino acids. Germline V gives CDR1 LNHDA, CDR2 SQIVND (reference sequence). This CDR3 is CASSGGVFYEQYF. CDR3 nucleotide sequence: TGTGCCAGTAGCGGGGGAGTATTCTACGAGCAGTACTTC.

Here the CDR3 reads CAWSEGRYYGYTF. CDR3 nucleotides: TGTGCCTGGAGCGAGGGCCGATACTATGGCTACACCTTC. The chain recombines TRBV30 with TRBJ1-2; D is uncertain. V was cut by 3 bases and J by 3 bases, with 11 bases left in between. This CDR3 has 13 amino acids. Germline values: CDR1 GTSNPN, CDR2 SVGIG (reference sequence).

The CDR3 spells CASSLAQGHNEQFF. The CDR3 bases are TGTGCCAGCAGCTTGGCTCAGGGGCACAATGAGCAGTTCTTC. The gene calls are TRBV5-4 and TRBJ2-1; tentatively, D is TRBD1 (6 bases). The V gene's germline CDR1 is SGHNT and CDR2 YYREEE (reference sequence). The CDR3 totals 14 residues. V lost 0 bases to trimming and J lost 5 bases, with 9 bases between them.

In DNA form, the CDR3 reads TGTGCCACCGAACCAGCGGGGTTTAGCACAGATACGCAGTATTTT. Its translation: CATEPAGFSTDTQYF. This chain links TRBV24-1 with TRBJ2-3, with 7 bases matching TRBD2. CDR3 size: 15 residues. Germline CDR1 is KGHDR and CDR2 is SFDVKD. V was pared by 9 bases and J by 0 bases, with 8 bases of the junction left unmatched.

This rearrangement joins TRBV6-5 to TRBJ2-7; 8 bases are a match to TRBD1. Germline CDR1 reads MNHEY; CDR2 reads SVGAGI. This CDR3 contains 15 residues. V lost 6 bases and J lost 3; bases outside the gene matches: 10. The CDR3 region is CASSLSGQGGYEQYF. CDR3 sequence (DNA): TGTGCCAGCAGCCTCAGCGGACAGGGTGGCTACGAGCAGTACTTC.

This clone occurred a few times. The chain recombines TRBV7-8 with TRBJ1-3; D not resolved. Germline V gene data show CDR1 as SGHVS and CDR2 as FQNEAQ. The germline V and J ends were trimmed by 2 bases and 4 bases, with 6 bases remaining between them. This CDR3 has 13 residues. In DNA form, the CDR3 reads TGTGCCAGCAGCTTAAACTTAGGAAACACCATATATTTT. It translates to CASSLNLGNTIYF.

This clone was picked up a small number of times. V and J are TRBV5-1 and TRBJ1-3; D gene uncertain. Deletions cut 0 bases from V and 0 bases from J, with 7 bases between. CDR1 is SGHRS, CDR2 YFSETQ, per germline. This CDR3 spans 15 amino acids. The chain's CDR3 is CASSLAEISGNTIYF. CDR3 sequence (DNA): TGCGCCAGCAGCTTGGCCGAAATCTCTGGAAACACCATATATTTT.

The chain links TRBV28 to TRBJ1-2; D is unresolved. Germline V gene data show CDR1 as MDHEN and CDR2 as SYDVKM. The V and J ends lost 6 bases and 10 bases respectively, with 12 bases between them. The CDR3 is 11 residues long. The CDR3 region is CASRRERDYTF. For the CDR3, the DNA is TGTGCCAGCAGGCGGGAGAGGGACTACACCTTC.

The chain uses TRBV19 and TRBJ1-2; 7 nucleotides agree with TRBD1. This CDR3 comprises 16 residues. The V segment lost 3 bases and the J segment 3 bases; nucleotides outside the gene matches: 10. Germline V gene lookup returns CDR1 LNHDA and CDR2 SQIVND (reference sequence). The CDR3 DNA reads as TGTGCCAGTAGTATGTATCTACGACAGGGCGACTATGGCTACACCTTC. Translation gives CASSMYLRQGDYGYTF.